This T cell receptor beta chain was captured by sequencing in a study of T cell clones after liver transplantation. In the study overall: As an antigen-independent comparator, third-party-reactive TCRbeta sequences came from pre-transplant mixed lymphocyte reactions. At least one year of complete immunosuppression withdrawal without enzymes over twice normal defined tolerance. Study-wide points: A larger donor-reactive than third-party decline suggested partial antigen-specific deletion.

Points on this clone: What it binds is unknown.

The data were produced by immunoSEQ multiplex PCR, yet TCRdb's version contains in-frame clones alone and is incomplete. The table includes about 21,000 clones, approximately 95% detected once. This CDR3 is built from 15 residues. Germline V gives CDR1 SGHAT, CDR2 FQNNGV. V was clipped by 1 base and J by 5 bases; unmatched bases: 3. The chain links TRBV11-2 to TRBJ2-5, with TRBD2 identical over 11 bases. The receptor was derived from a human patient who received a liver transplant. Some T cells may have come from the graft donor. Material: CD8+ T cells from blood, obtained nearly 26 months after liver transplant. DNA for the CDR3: TGTGCCAGCAGCTTAGGGGTAGCGGGAGGGGAGACCCAGTACTTC. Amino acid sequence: CASSLGVAGGETQYF. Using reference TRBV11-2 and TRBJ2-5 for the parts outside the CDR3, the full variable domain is EAGVAQSPRYKIIEKRQSVAFWCNPISGHATLYWYQQILGQGPKLLIQFQNNGVVDDSQLPKDRFSAERLKGVDSTLKIQPAKLEDSAVYLCASSLGVAGGETQYFGPGTRLLVL.